The 29 T cell receptor beta chains listed next were all sequenced from one sample in a study of OX40 agonist ivuxolimab in advanced cancers. Some clones are missing from TCRdb's copy, which holds only in-frame ones; the method was immunoSEQ multiplex PCR. The sample holds about 100,000 clones, 86% seen once. Sample: CD4+ or CD8+ T cells sorted from blood, taken in a trial of the OX40 agonist ivuxolimab. The receptor set was obtained from an adult with an advanced solid tumor such as melanoma, head and neck, liver or kidney cancer.

This chain connects TRBV15 to TRBJ2-7, with D possibly matching TRBD1 (5 bases). Trimming left V 0 bases short and J 1 base short, with 7 bases between. This CDR3 has 14 amino acids. Germline V CDR1 and CDR2: LNHNV, YYDKDF (reference sequence). As DNA, the CDR3 is TGTGCCACCAGCAGAGATAAGGGGTCCTACGAGCAGTACTTC. Residues: CATSRDKGSYEQYF.

V is TRBV18 and J is TRBJ2-5, with D perhaps TRBD1 (6 bases). CDR1 KGHSH and CDR2 LQKENI come from the germline V gene. This CDR3 contains 17 residues. Trimming removed 3 bases from V and 5 bases from J, with 22 bases in between. CDR3 region: CASSPSTGPARGETQYF. The CDR3 nucleotides read TGTGCCAGCTCACCCTCGACAGGCCCCGCGAGGGGGGAGACCCAGTACTTC.

V gene TRBV29-1 combines with J gene TRBJ2-3; D gene unclear. The CDR3 length is 12 residues. From germline, CDR1 is SQVTM and CDR2 ANQGSEA. Trimming shortened V by 4 bases and J by 0 bases, and 5 bases separated the two germline ends. The CDR3 sequence is CSVGLSTDTQYF. The CDR3, as DNA: TGCAGCGTTGGACTGAGCACAGATACGCAGTATTTT.

The V and J genes are TRBV6-4 and TRBJ2-2; TRBD2 aligns across 12 bases. This CDR3 contains 17 residues. Per germline, CDR1 MRHNA and CDR2 SNTAGT. V lost 1 base, J lost 4 bases, and 4 bases stayed unmatched. The CDR3 sequence is CASSDLGLAGSTGELFF. CDR3 nucleotide sequence: TGTGCCAGCAGTGACTTAGGACTAGCGGGATCCACCGGGGAGCTGTTTTTT.

The V and J genes are TRBV7-2 and TRBJ2-1, with TRBD2 as a possible D gene (7 bases). Trimming stripped 2 bases from V and 7 bases from J, with 15 bases between. Germline lookup yields CDR1 SGHTA and CDR2 FQGNSA. The CDR3 loop spans 15 amino acids. Here the CDR3 reads CASSLRGGVNNEQFF. The CDR3 DNA is TGTGCCAGCAGCTTAAGAGGGGGGGTTAATAATGAGCAGTTCTTC.

The genes are TRBV21-1 and TRBJ2-1. TRBV21-1 is described as a pseudogene. This CDR3 spans 10 amino acids. CDR3 nucleotide sequence: TGTGCCAGCAGGGGTAAGGAGCAGTTCTTC. Translating it yields CASRGKEQFF.

The chain joins TRBV30 to TRBJ2-5, with TRBD2 identical over 8 bases. The CDR3 extends over 11 amino acids. V shed 4 bases and J 9 bases; nucleotides not matched to a gene: 4. Germline CDR1 and CDR2: GTSNPN and SVGIG (reference sequence). This CDR3 reads CAWTHGGAQYF. The CDR3 DNA follows: TGTGCCTGGACTCACGGGGGGGCCCAGTACTTC.

The CDR3 DNA sequence: TGTGCCAGCAGCTTAGGGGGTAGGACAGGGATTTTTGGAAACACCATATATTTT. It codes for CASSLGGRTGIFGNTIYF. This chain connects TRBV7-9 to TRBJ1-3, with TRBD1 matching over 8 bases. Germline V gene data show CDR1 as SEHNR and CDR2 as FQNEAQ (reference sequence). The CDR3 consists of 18 residues. V lost 1 base to trimming and J lost 3 bases; unmatched junction nucleotides: 11. The entire variable domain, with the rest obtained from reference TRBV7-9 and TRBJ1-3, is as follows: DTGVSQNPRHKITKRGQNVTFRCDPISEHNRLYWYRQTLGQGPEFLTYFQNEAQLEKSRLLSDRFSAERPKGSFSTLEIQRTEQGDSAMYLCASSLGGRTGIFGNTIYFGEGSWLTVV.

The chain carries TRBV9 and TRBJ1-1; no clear D gene. Germline CDR1 reads SGDLS; CDR2 reads YYNGEE. Between the trimmed V and J ends, which lost 3 bases and 3 bases, there was a span of 9 bases. The CDR3 is 13 amino acids. CDR3 nucleotides: TGTGCCAGCAGCGCTAATATGCACACTGAAGCTTTCTTT. Its translation is CASSANMHTEAFF.

By share, this clone counts as medium-sized. The chain couples TRBV2 to TRBJ2-7; either TRBD1 or TRBD2 may supply D (6 bases each). Trimming took off 1 base at V and 3 bases at J, with 13 bases between the two ends. Per germline, CDR1 SNHLY and CDR2 FYNNEI. CDR3 length: 15 amino acids. This chain's CDR3 is CASSEVGGNYYEQYF. The CDR3 nucleotides read TGTGCCAGCAGTGAAGTGGGGGGCAATTACTACGAGCAGTACTTC.

V gene TRBV29-1 combines with J gene TRBJ2-1; TRBD2 agrees at 8 bases. The CDR3 is 15 residues long. From germline, CDR1 is SQVTM and CDR2 ANQGSEA. Trimming cost V 4 bases and J 2 bases; bases outside gene matches: 7. As DNA, the CDR3 is TGCAGCGTTGGAACTCGGGGGGGTACCTACAATGAGCAGTTCTTC. Translating gives CSVGTRGGTYNEQFF.

The CDR3 DNA is TGTGCCAGCAGTTCACAGGAGACGAACACTGAAGCTTTCTTT. Its protein is CASSSQETNTEAFF. The chain is built from TRBV7-8 and TRBJ1-1; D might be TRBD1 (5 bases). Trimming removed 6 bases from V and 1 base from J, with 12 bases in between. The germline gives CDR1 SGHVS, CDR2 FQNEAQ. The CDR3 has 14 residues.

The chain links TRBV7-9 to TRBJ2-1, with no clear D. CDR3 length equals 13 residues. V lost 1 base to trimming and J lost 9 bases, with 10 bases between them. Germline V gene data show CDR1 as SEHNR and CDR2 as FQNEAQ (reference sequence). CDR3 in DNA: TGTGCCAGCAGCTTAGTCTCGTTCCCTGAGCAGTTCTTC. Translating gives CASSLVSFPEQFF.

The chain joins TRBV4-1 to TRBJ1-1; maybe TRBD1 (6 bases). CDR3 length equals 14 residues. Germline-derived CDR1 and CDR2 are MGHRA and YSYEKL. V lost 2 bases and J lost 3, with 10 bases in between. CDR3 sequence: CASSQLQGDTEAFF. The CDR3, as DNA: TGCGCCAGCAGCCAACTACAGGGAGACACTGAAGCTTTCTTT.

V gene TRBV5-8 combines with J gene TRBJ1-1, with D unclear. Trimming took off 4 bases at V and 2 bases at J, with 12 bases between the two ends. The CDR3 loop spans 14 amino acids. CDR1 is SGHTS and CDR2 is YDEGEE in the germline V gene. The CDR3 DNA sequence: TGTGCCAGCAGCCCCCCAGCGGTCAACACTGAAGCTTTCTTT. Translated, it gives CASSPPAVNTEAFF.

This chain connects TRBV6-5 to TRBJ2-5; tentative D call: TRBD2 (6 bases). The germline CDR1 and CDR2 sequences are MNHEY and SVGAGI. The V and J ends lost 2 bases and 1 base respectively, with 14 bases between them. CDR3 size: 16 residues. The CDR3, as DNA: TGTGCCAGCAGTTACGGGTGGGGGGACTCCCAAGAGACCCAGTACTTC. Translation: CASSYGWGDSQETQYF.

V and J are TRBV7-8 and TRBJ1-4; no firm D call. The CDR3 spans 14 residues. CDR1 and CDR2 (germline): SGHVS, FQNEAQ. V lost 1 base and J 8 bases, leaving 11 bases between the germline ends. CDR3 bases: TGTGCCAGCAGCTTAGAAGGCTTAGGAGAAAAACTGTTTTTT. Encoded protein: CASSLEGLGEKLFF.

The chain is built from TRBV18 and TRBJ1-4; 9 bases fit TRBD1. Trimming at V came to 4 bases and at J to 7 bases, leaving 7 bases not matched to a gene. The CDR3 runs 15 residues. Germline V gene data show CDR1 as KGHSH and CDR2 as LQKENI. In nucleotides, the CDR3 is TGTGCCAGCTCACAACCGGGACAGGGCGGTGAAAAACTGTTTTTT. Its protein is CASSQPGQGGEKLFF.

This clone was recorded only once. The V and J genes are TRBV7-2 and TRBJ1-2; 12 bases are shared with TRBD1. J gave up 6 bases and V 4 bases, and 9 bases lay outside the gene matches. In germline, CDR1 is SGHTA, CDR2 FQGNSA. The CDR3 consists of 16 residues. For the CDR3, the DNA is TGTGCCAGCAGCTCCCGGGACAGGGGGCGCCGGGATGGCTACACCTTC. Translation: CASSSRDRGRRDGYTF.

The chain is built from TRBV18 and TRBJ2-7; a weak D match, TRBD1 (5 bases). Germline CDR1 is KGHSH and CDR2 is LQKENI. CDR3 length: 14 residues. V gave up 1 base and J gave up 6 bases, with 13 bases separating them. The CDR3 coding sequence is TGTGCCAGCTCACCACTTCGGACATTCTTCGAGCAGTACTTC. Amino acids: CASSPLRTFFEQYF.

The chain has TRBV6-6 and TRBJ1-1; D perhaps matches TRBD1 (6 bases). Germline values: CDR1 MNHNY, CDR2 SVGAGI (reference sequence). V was shortened by 7 bases and J by 5 bases, with 23 bases between the two germline ends. The CDR3 is made up of 16 amino acids. CDR3 amino acids: CASTPRGGGQGTEAFF. The CDR3, as DNA: TGTGCCAGCACCCCACGTGGTGGGGGCCAAGGTACTGAAGCTTTCTTT.

V usage is TRBV13 and J usage is TRBJ1-1, with a tentative D call TRBD1 (6 bases). Trimming stripped 1 base from V and 1 base from J, with 10 bases between. The CDR3 loop spans 15 amino acids. Germline V CDR1 and CDR2: PRHDT, FYEKMQ (reference sequence). CDR3 DNA: TGTGCCAGCAGCTTAGCCTCGGGACAGAACACTGAAGCTTTCTTT. It yields the protein CASSLASGQNTEAFF. The variable domain in full, with the rest retrieved from reference TRBV13 and TRBJ1-1, is AAGVIQSPRHLIKEKRETATLKCYPIPRHDTVYWYQQGPGQDPQFLISFYEKMQSDKGSIPDRFSAQQFSDYHSELNMSSLELGDSALYFCASSLASGQNTEAFFGQGTRLTVV.

The chain carries TRBV5-1 and TRBJ2-2; D may be TRBD1 (6 bases). The germline CDR1 and CDR2 sequences are SGHRS and YFSETQ. Trimming stripped 5 bases from V and 8 bases from J, with 25 bases between. The CDR3 contains 17 residues. The CDR3 coding sequence is TGCGCCAGCAGTTTGCCCCGTATTGGGGGCCCCAGGGGGGAGCTGTTTTTT. This encodes CASSLPRIGGPRGELFF.

This chain joins TRBV5-1 and TRBJ2-3; D is unresolved. The CDR3 totals 13 residues. Germline CDR1 is SGHRS and CDR2 is YFSETQ. V was pared by 2 bases and J by 1 base, with 5 bases between. CDR3 amino acids: CASSFGGTDTQYF. The CDR3 DNA is TGCGCCAGCAGCTTTGGGGGCACAGATACGCAGTATTTT.

V is TRBV9 and J is TRBJ2-1; D is possibly TRBD2 (6 bases). Germline assignment: CDR1 SGDLS and CDR2 YYNGEE. The V end was cut by 0 bases, the J end by 4 bases, with 11 bases between. CDR3 length: 15 amino acids. The CDR3 coding sequence is TGTGCCAGCAGCGTAGGCGCTAGCGAATACAATGAGCAGTTCTTC. Protein sequence: CASSVGASEYNEQFF.

The V gene is TRBV5-1, the J gene TRBJ2-1; 7 nucleotides align to TRBD2. This CDR3 region has 14 residues. The germline gives CDR1 SGHRS, CDR2 YFSETQ. J gave up 8 bases and V 5 bases, and 10 bases lay outside the gene matches. CDR3: CASSLRTSVDEQFF. The CDR3 coding sequence is TGCGCCAGCAGTCTTAGGACTAGTGTCGATGAGCAGTTCTTC.

This clone was seen just once. The chain carries TRBV6-5 and TRBJ1-6; no clear D. Germline lookup yields CDR1 MNHEY and CDR2 SVGAGI. The CDR3 covers 15 residues. The V end was cut by 6 bases, the J end by 7 bases, with 16 bases between. CDR3 DNA: TGTGCCAGCAGCCCTCTTAAACAGCCAAATTCACCCCTCCACTTT. Translating gives CASSPLKQPNSPLHF.

The chain employs TRBV2 and TRBJ1-5, with D perhaps TRBD1 (5 bases). V lost 6 bases and J 0 bases, leaving 9 bases between the germline ends. Germline V CDR1 and CDR2: SNHLY, FYNNEI. This CDR3 contains 14 residues. The chain's CDR3 is CASSPQGSNQPQHF. CDR3 coding DNA: TGTGCCAGCAGCCCGCAGGGTAGCAATCAGCCCCAGCATTTT.

V and J are TRBV7-9 and TRBJ2-2; tentatively, D is TRBD1 (5 bases). The V gene's germline CDR1 is SEHNR and CDR2 FQNEAQ (reference sequence). Trimming cost V 2 bases and J 0 bases, with 13 bases left between them. The CDR3 is 17 amino acids. In DNA form, the CDR3 reads TGTGCCAGCAGCTTAAATAGGGAAGGGGCGAACACCGGGGAGCTGTTTTTT. Its protein is CASSLNREGANTGELFF. Full variable domain (rest looked up from reference TRBV7-9 and TRBJ2-2): DTGVSQNPRHKITKRGQNVTFRCDPISEHNRLYWYRQTLGQGPEFLTYFQNEAQLEKSRLLSDRFSAERPKGSFSTLEIQRTEQGDSAMYLCASSLNREGANTGELFFGEGSRLTVL.